This paragraph reports one T cell receptor beta chain. This entry is derived from a study of blood T cell repertoires in COVID-19. CDR3 length: 14 amino acids. Germline loops: CDR1 KGHSH, CDR2 LQKENI. Trimming pared 3 bases from V and 3 bases from J, leaving 11 bases between. Sequenced by immunoSEQ multiplex PCR; TCRdb stores in-frame clones only, minus some. Of some 120,000 clones listed, about 85% were seen once; the top ten hold roughly 1.4%. V and J are TRBV18 and TRBJ1-2; D is perhaps TRBD1 (6 bases). Sequenced sample: peripheral blood. This receptor was taken from a middle-aged man with acute or convalescent COVID-19. The CDR3: CASSPSQGYYGYTF. CDR3 bases: TGTGCCAGCTCACCGAGCCAGGGGTACTATGGCTACACCTTC.